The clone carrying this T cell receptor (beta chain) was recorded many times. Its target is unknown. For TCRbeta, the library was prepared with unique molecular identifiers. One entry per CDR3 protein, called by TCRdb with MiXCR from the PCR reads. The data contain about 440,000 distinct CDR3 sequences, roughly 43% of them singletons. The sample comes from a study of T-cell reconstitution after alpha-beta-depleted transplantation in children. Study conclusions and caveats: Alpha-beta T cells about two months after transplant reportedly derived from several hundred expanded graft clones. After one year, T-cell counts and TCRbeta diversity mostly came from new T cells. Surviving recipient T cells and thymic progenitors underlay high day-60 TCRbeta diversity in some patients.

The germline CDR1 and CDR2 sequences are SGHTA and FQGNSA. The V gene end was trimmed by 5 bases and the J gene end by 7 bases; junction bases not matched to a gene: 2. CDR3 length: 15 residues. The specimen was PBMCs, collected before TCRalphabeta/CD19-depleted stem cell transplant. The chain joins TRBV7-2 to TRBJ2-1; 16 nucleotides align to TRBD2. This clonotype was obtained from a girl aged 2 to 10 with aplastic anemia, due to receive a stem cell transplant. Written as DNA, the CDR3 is TGTGCCAGCAGCAAGGGACTAGCGGGAGGGAATGAGCAGTTCTTC. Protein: CASSKGLAGGNEQFF.